This T cell receptor beta chain was found in a study of cytomegalovirus exposure and HLA in healthy donors. Study results and caveats: Overall, roughly 160 TCR beta chains were annotated as cytomegalovirus-associated.

Worth noting for this clone: The antigen is undetermined.

CDR3 length: 13 residues. Trimming removed 4 bases from V and 7 bases from J; junction bases left unmatched: 9. Germline V gives CDR1 SQVTM, CDR2 ANQGSEA. Regarding donors, all were healthy bone marrow donors. Donors showed nominal health when sampled, although they likely had unrecorded immune exposures. The PCR used 60 Vbeta and 13 Jbeta primers. Using immunoSEQ multiplex PCR, the repertoire was profiled, and TCRdb retains in-frame clones only, with some absent. The repertoire holds some 130,000 clones, with approximately 84% as singletons. The chain employs TRBV29-1 and TRBJ1-1, with TRBD1 identical over 7 bases. This TCR was recovered from a woman younger than 30 in good health and CMV-seronegative. Source material: PBMCs. CDR3 DNA: TGCAGCGTTGTCGGAAGACAGGGACTTGAAGCTTTCTTT. Its translation: CSVVGRQGLEAFF.